This TCR beta chain is drawn from a study of T-cell memory formation after mild COVID-19. Using its own MiXCR run on the 5' RACE reads, TCRdb lists one record per CDR3 protein. This table holds 350,000 to 450,000 distinct CDR3 sequences, approximately 20% found once. Comment on this clonotype: The antigen is not known.

This CDR3 is built from 12 residues. V was trimmed by 2 bases and J by 5 bases, leaving 6 bases between them. CDR1 KGHSH and CDR2 LQKENI come from the germline V gene. The study's findings and limits: Among clones contracting day 15 to 85, CD4/CD8 was balanced, whereas later expanders leaned CD4+.

The material sequenced was PBMCs or a T cell subset sorted from them (not recorded which). The V and J genes are TRBV18 and TRBJ1-1; D not certain. The TCR sequence derives from an adult woman who had mild COVID-19 (a few samples of this study predate the infection). Cell type and time point are not known. The DNA of the CDR3 is TGTGCCAGCTCACCAATGGAAACTGAAGCTTTCTTT. It specifies CASSPMETEAFF.